Below, one TCR beta chain is given with its context. As yet, its antigen is unknown. This record belongs to a study of monozygotic twins with inflammatory bowel disease. Study-wide results and limits: Healthy twins shared more clonotypes with others than IBD patients, most markedly active ones.

Whole blood supplied total RNA, and T cells were not sorted. This CDR3 is 14 amino acids long. In germline, CDR1 is MGHDK, CDR2 SYGVNS. TCRdb reprocessed the 5' RACE reads and reports one entry per CDR3 protein, with no DNA. The data show about 450,000 distinct CDR3 sequences, and the top ten clones hold about 2.2%. The sequence was collected from a human donor with ulcerative colitis or Crohn's disease, or a healthy co-twin of an affected twin (not recorded which). Sequenced: blood. The rearrangement links TRBV25-1 to TRBJ2-7; TCRdb picks TRBD1, but there is no DNA to check that call. CDR3 in amino acids: CASSESGAPYEQYF.